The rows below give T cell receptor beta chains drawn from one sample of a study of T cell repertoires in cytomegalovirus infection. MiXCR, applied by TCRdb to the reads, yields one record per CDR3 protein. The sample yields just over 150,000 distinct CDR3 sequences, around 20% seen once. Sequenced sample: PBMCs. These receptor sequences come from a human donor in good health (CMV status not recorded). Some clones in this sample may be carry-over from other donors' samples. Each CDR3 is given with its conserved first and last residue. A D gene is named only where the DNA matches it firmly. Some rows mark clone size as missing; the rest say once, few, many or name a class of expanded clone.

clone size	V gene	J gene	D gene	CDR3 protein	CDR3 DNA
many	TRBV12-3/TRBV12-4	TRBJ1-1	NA	CASSFDGDEAFF	TGTGCCAGCAGTTTCGACGGTGATGAAGCTTTCTTT
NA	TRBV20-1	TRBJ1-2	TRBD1	CSASDSGGAAYGYTF	TGCAGTGCTTCAGATTCAGGGGGCGCGGCCTATGGCTACACCTTC
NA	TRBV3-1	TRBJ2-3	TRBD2	CASSLRGTSGDTQYF	TGTGCCAGCAGCCTCCGGGGGACTAGCGGGGATACGCAGTATTTT
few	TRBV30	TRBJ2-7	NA	CAWSPRSEQYF	TGTGCCTGGAGTCCCAGGTCCGAGCAGTACTTC
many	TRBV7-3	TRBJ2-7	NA	CASSLNEGGEQYF	TGTGCCAGCAGCCTGAATGAAGGTGGCGAGCAGTACTTC
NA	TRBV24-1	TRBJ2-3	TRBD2	CATSDPTSGSTDTQYF	TGTGCCACCAGTGATCCAACTAGCGGGTCCACAGATACGCAGTATTTT
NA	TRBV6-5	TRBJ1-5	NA	CASSPNRANQPQHF	TGTGCCAGCAGTCCAAACAGGGCCAATCAGCCCCAGCATTTT
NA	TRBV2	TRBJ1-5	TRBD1	CASSIDRASNQPQHF	TGTGCCAGCAGTATAGACAGGGCTAGCAATCAGCCCCAGCATTTT
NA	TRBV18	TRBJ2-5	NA	CASSPLIGDQETQYF	TGTGCCAGCTCACCTTTAATAGGCGACCAAGAGACCCAGTACTTC
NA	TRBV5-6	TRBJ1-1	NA	CASSAASGSTEAFF	TGTGCCAGCAGCGCCGCATCGGGGTCCACTGAAGCTTTCTTT
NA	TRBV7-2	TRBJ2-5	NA	CASSLRGDLVGTQYF	TGTGCCAGCAGCTTAAGGGGAGACCTGGTCGGGACCCAGTACTTC
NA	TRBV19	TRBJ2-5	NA	CASSWTGQETQYF	TGTGCCAGTAGTTGGACGGGACAAGAGACCCAGTACTTC
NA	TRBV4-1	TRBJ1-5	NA	CASSFDYNQPQHF	TGCGCCAGCAGCTTTGATTACAATCAGCCCCAGCATTTT
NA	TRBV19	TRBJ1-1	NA	CASSIGQPNTEAFF	TGTGCCAGTAGTATAGGCCAGCCGAACACTGAAGCTTTCTTT